These 9 T cell receptor beta chains originate from one sample sequenced in a study of post-analysis software for immune sequencing data. The TCR beta cDNA libraries carried unique molecular identifiers. One entry per CDR3 protein, called by TCRdb with MiXCR from the PCR reads. The profile covers under 200,000 distinct CDR3 sequences, with about 36% appearing a single time and 25% to 35% taken by the ten largest. Sequenced material: blood, taken after autologous hematopoietic stem cell transplantation. Receptors were obtained from a girl between 10 and 17 years old with multiple sclerosis.

This clonotype was counted between two and nine times. The rearrangement uses TRBV11-2 and TRBJ2-3, with D hard to call. Trimming stripped 0 bases from V and 7 bases from J, with 8 bases between. CDR1 SGHAT and CDR2 FQNNGV come from the germline V gene. The CDR3 consists of 13 residues. The CDR3 region is CASSLDGPNTQYF. CDR3 sequence (DNA): TGTGCCAGCAGCTTAGATGGGCCAAATACGCAGTATTTT.

V is TRBV7-9 and J is TRBJ2-1, with 9 bases identical to TRBD2. The CDR3 runs to 13 residues. V was clipped by 4 bases and J by 12 bases; unmatched bases: 7. The germline V gene encodes CDR1 SEHNR and CDR2 FQNEAQ (reference sequence). The CDR3 DNA reads as TGTGCCAGCAGCTCAAGGACTAGCGAGTTGCAGTTCTTC. Translated, it gives CASSSRTSELQFF.

The chain recombines TRBV12-5 with TRBJ2-1, with D perhaps matching TRBD2 (6 bases). The V end was cut by 7 bases, the J end by 9 bases, with 25 bases between. The CDR3 is made up of 16 amino acids. CDR1 is LGHNT and CDR2 is FRNRAP in the germline V gene. The CDR3 nucleotides read TGTGCTAGTGCCCCACCCGACATGGGGGGAATATCTGAGCAGTTCTTC. Its translation is CASAPPDMGGISEQFF.

The V gene is TRBV6-5, the J gene TRBJ2-3; 8 positions match TRBD2. The CDR3 loop spans 20 amino acids. Per the germline V gene, CDR1 is MNHEY and CDR2 is SVGAGI. The V segment lost 2 bases and the J segment 4 bases; nucleotides outside the gene matches: 20. The CDR3 loop reads CASSYPTSEISNPAPDTQYF. For the CDR3, the DNA is TGTGCCAGCAGTTACCCGACTAGCGAGATCTCGAACCCTGCCCCAGATACGCAGTATTTT.

On this clonotype itself: Possible read error: a much larger clone is one base away. This chain uses TRBV29-1 with TRBJ2-7, with 8 bases lining up with TRBD2. Germline V gene lookup returns CDR1 SQVTM and CDR2 ANQGSEA. Trimming took 4 bases from V and 10 from J; bases not matched to a gene: 18. The CDR3 spans 15 residues. CDR3 nucleotide sequence: TGCAGCGTTGTCACTGGAGAGGGACGGCGGGAGGCCCAGTACTTC. As protein: CSVVTGEGRREAQYF.

Worth noting for this clonotype: This sequence may be a read error, since a much larger clone differs from it by one base. The chain is built from TRBV20-1 and TRBJ2-3; TRBD2 agrees at 12 bases. CDR1 DFQATT and CDR2 SNEGSKA come from the germline V gene (reference sequence). Trimming at V came to 5 bases and at J to 4 bases, leaving 7 bases not matched to a gene. CDR3 length equals 15 residues. CDR3 sequence: CSALTSGSPPDTQYF. In DNA form, the CDR3 reads TGCAGTGCTTTGACTAGCGGGAGCCCTCCAGATACGCAGTATTTT.

The chain couples TRBV9 to TRBJ2-7, with TRBD2 matching 8 bases. Near its end, the DNA agrees better with TRBJ2-5, so the J call may be wrong. The germline V gene encodes CDR1 SGDLS and CDR2 YYNGEE. The CDR3 sequence is 14 residues long. The chain's CDR3 is CASSLREGGETQYF. In DNA, the CDR3 is TGTGCCAGCAGCCTACGGGAGGGCGGGGAGACCCAGTACTTC.

V is TRBV5-5 and J is TRBJ1-1; TRBD1 matches at 10 bases. CDR1 SGHKS and CDR2 YYEKEE come from the germline V gene (reference sequence). The junction had 2 bases not matched to a gene; V was cut back by 0 bases and J by 0 bases. The CDR3 spans 16 residues. DNA of the CDR3: TGTGCCAGCAGCTTGGCGGACAGGGGGGTGAACACTGAAGCTTTCTTT. Protein: CASSLADRGVNTEAFF.

The rearrangement uses TRBV6-5 and TRBJ2-7; a weak D match, TRBD2 (6 bases). Judging by the DNA end, TRBJ2-5 fits better; the J call may be wrong. The V gene's germline CDR1 is MNHEY and CDR2 SVGAGI. The CDR3 has 14 residues. CDR3 in DNA: TGTGCCAGCAGTTACTTGACAGCGGGTGAGACCCAGTACTTC. Its protein product is CASSYLTAGETQYF.